The rows below give T cell receptor beta chains drawn from one sample of a study of cytomegalovirus exposure and HLA in healthy donors. The method was immunoSEQ multiplex PCR; TCRdb's version includes in-frame clones alone and lacks a portion of them. The sample lists about 130,000 clones; 80% were seen once. Sequencing was performed on PBMCs. The receptor set was obtained from a man aged 35 to 55 in good health and CMV-seronegative. Each CDR3 is given with its conserved first and last residue. D genes are given only for firm matches. Clone size is not always given. Where it is, it says once, few, many or a class for expanded clones.

v_call	d_call	clone_size	j_call	cdr3_nt	cdr3_aa
TRBV15	NA	NA	TRBJ2-5	TGTGCCACCAGCAGAGCGAGGGCTCCGGGGGAGACCCAGTACTTC	CATSRARAPGETQYF
TRBV4-2	TRBD2	NA	TRBJ2-3	TGTGCCAGCAGCCTCAATAGCGGGCCTGGGGATACGCAGTATTTT	CASSLNSGPGDTQYF
TRBV6-1	NA	NA	TRBJ2-1	TGTGCCAGCAGTGAAGCGGTTGGGCAGGTCTACAATGAGCAGTTCTTC	CASSEAVGQVYNEQFF
TRBV5-8	TRBD2	NA	TRBJ2-3	TGTGCCAGCAGCCAAGGACTAGACACAGATACGCAGTATTTT	CASSQGLDTDTQYF
TRBV6-5	TRBD1	few	TRBJ2-7	TGTGCCAGCAGTTACCGAATGACAGGGACCTCCTACGAGCAGTACTTC	CASSYRMTGTSYEQYF
TRBV7-9	NA	NA	TRBJ1-6	TGTGCCAGCACAACAGTCGAATCACCCCTCCACTTT	CASTTVESPLHF
TRBV5-4	TRBD2	NA	TRBJ2-3	TGTGCCAGCAGCTTACTGGTAGCGGGGGGCCCGGTAGATACGCAGTATTTT	CASSLLVAGGPVDTQYF
TRBV6-5	TRBD2	NA	TRBJ2-7	TGTGCCAGCAGCCGAGGACTAGCGGGTGACGAGCAGTACTTC	CASSRGLAGDEQYF
TRBV10-3	TRBD1	NA	TRBJ1-5	TGTGCCATCAGTGACCGGGACAGGGGGGATCAGCCCCAGCATTTT	CAISDRDRGDQPQHF
TRBV7-8	NA	NA	TRBJ1-2	TGTGCCAGCAGCTTATCGACAGCGACTTTCTATGGCTACACCTTC	CASSLSTATFYGYTF
TRBV10-3	NA	NA	TRBJ1-1	TGTGCCATCAGTGAGCTCCCGAACACTGAAGCTTTCTTT	CAISELPNTEAFF
TRBV7-2	NA	NA	TRBJ2-3	TGTGCCAGCAGCTTCGGTCCGGACTACTTCACAGATACGCAGTATTTT	CASSFGPDYFTDTQYF
TRBV27	TRBD2	NA	TRBJ2-3	TGTGCCAGCAGTTCCCCGACTAGCAGAGATACGCAGTATTTT	CASSSPTSRDTQYF
TRBV9	TRBD1	NA	TRBJ1-3	TGTGCCAGCAGCCCTGGGACAGGCCTTGGGGGAAACACCATATATTTT	CASSPGTGLGGNTIYF
TRBV28	NA	NA	TRBJ1-2	TGTGCCAGCAGTTTGCCGACAGGACCCCTGGGCTACACCTTC	CASSLPTGPLGYTF
TRBV5-1	NA	NA	TRBJ2-3	TGCGCCAGCAGACAACATCAGGCCCGGCCGGCGGGGACAGATACGCAGTATTTT	CASRQHQARPAGTDTQYF
TRBV19	NA	NA	TRBJ2-1	TGTGCCAGTAGTATTCGAGGGAGCGGAGGCGAGCAGTTCTTC	CASSIRGSGGEQFF
TRBV7-6	TRBD2	NA	TRBJ2-1	TGTGCCAGCAGCCGCGGGGGGGCCGTGGTCGAGCAGTTCTTC	CASSRGGAVVEQFF
TRBV28	NA	NA	TRBJ1-5	TGTGCCAGCAGTTTCGCGACACTTAATCAGCCCCAGCATTTT	CASSFATLNQPQHF
TRBV6-5	NA	once	TRBJ1-3	TGTGCCAGCAGCGGGGACTCTGGAAACACCATATATTTT	CASSGDSGNTIYF
TRBV6-1	NA	NA	TRBJ1-5	TGTGCCAGCAGTGAAGGGGCCCGAACCTATAGCAATCAGCCCCAGCATTTT	CASSEGARTYSNQPQHF
TRBV28	NA	few	TRBJ2-1	TGTGCCAGCAGATTCACAGGGCCCAGCAACTACAATGAGCAGTTCTTC	CASRFTGPSNYNEQFF
TRBV10-3	NA	NA	TRBJ1-3	TGTGCCATCAGTGAGGCAGGGGCGAGCTCTGGAAACACCATATATTTT	CAISEAGASSGNTIYF
TRBV5-1	NA	once	TRBJ2-7	TGCGCCAGCAGTGACCAGCCGGGATACGAGCAGTACTTC	CASSDQPGYEQYF
TRBV5-1	TRBD2	NA	TRBJ2-7	TGCGCCAGCAGCCTGGGACTAGGGCCCTACGAGCAGTACTTC	CASSLGLGPYEQYF
TRBV6-5	NA	NA	TRBJ1-2	TGTGCCAGCAGTTACTCTAAGGGAGGGGGTAACTATGGCTACACCTTC	CASSYSKGGGNYGYTF
TRBV30	NA	few	TRBJ1-5	TGTGCCTGGAGTACTCGCCAAATGCCCCAGCATTTT	CAWSTRQMPQHF
TRBV5-8	TRBD1	NA	TRBJ1-5	TGTGCCAGCACCACGGGACAGAAAAGCAATCAGCCCCAGCATTTT	CASTTGQKSNQPQHF
TRBV28	TRBD1	NA	TRBJ2-5	TGTGCCAGCAGTTCCCTCACAGGGGTTCGGGAGACCCAGTACTTC	CASSSLTGVRETQYF
TRBV29-1	NA	NA	TRBJ2-1	TGCAGCGTTGAAGAGGGGCGCCCCTACAATGAGCAGTTCTTC	CSVEEGRPYNEQFF
TRBV25-1	TRBD1	few	TRBJ1-2	TGTGCCAGCAGTGAAAACCCGGGACAGGGAAACTATGGCTACACCTTC	CASSENPGQGNYGYTF
TRBV5-1	NA	once	TRBJ2-3	TGCGCCAGCCGCGGGACAGCCACAGATACGCAGTATTTT	CASRGTATDTQYF
TRBV10-3	TRBD2	NA	TRBJ2-7	TGTGCCATCAGTGAGTCGTCTAGCGGGATGGGGGAGCAGTACTTC	CAISESSSGMGEQYF
TRBV6-1	TRBD2	NA	TRBJ2-7	TGTGCCAGCAGAGAAGGTACTAGCGGGGGGTACGAGCAGTACTTC	CASREGTSGGYEQYF
TRBV5-4	NA	NA	TRBJ2-2	TGTGCCAGCAGCTTGGCCAGGGCAGGGAACACCGGGGAGCTGTTTTTT	CASSLARAGNTGELFF
TRBV7-9	NA	once	TRBJ1-5	TGTGCCAGCTCCGTCTCGGGCAATCAGCCCCAGCATTTT	CASSVSGNQPQHF
TRBV7-3	TRBD1	NA	TRBJ2-5	TGTGCCAGCAGCTTAAAGGGGGCAGACCAAGAGACCCAGTACTTC	CASSLKGADQETQYF
TRBV5-1	NA	NA	TRBJ1-1	TGCGCCAGCAGCCTTGGGGGAGCGGGGACTGAAGCTTTCTTT	CASSLGGAGTEAFF
TRBV18	NA	NA	TRBJ2-2	TGTGCCAGCTCACCACCGGGGGCGAGGGACACCGGGGAGCTGTTTTTT	CASSPPGARDTGELFF
TRBV19	NA	NA	TRBJ1-6	TGTGCCAGTAGTACTGCGGCTACAGGCGTAGATGGTAATTCACCCCTCCACTTT	CASSTAATGVDGNSPLHF
TRBV7-9	TRBD2	NA	TRBJ2-1	TGTGCCAGCAGCCGCCCGGGACTAGAGGGGGGTGAGCAGTTCTTC	CASSRPGLEGGEQFF
TRBV7-3	TRBD2	NA	TRBJ2-1	TGTGCCAGCAGCTCGCACGCTAGCGGGAGGTCCTACAATGAGCAGTTCTTC	CASSSHASGRSYNEQFF
TRBV11-2	NA	NA	TRBJ2-5	TGTGCCAGCAGCTTAGATAAAGAGACCCAGTACTTC	CASSLDKETQYF
TRBV2	NA	NA	TRBJ1-5	TGTGCCAGCAGTGATAGGCTCCCAGGCGATCAGCCCCAGCATTTT	CASSDRLPGDQPQHF
TRBV7-9	NA	NA	TRBJ2-3	TGTGCCAGCAGCTCCCCCCTTTGGAGAGAAACGCAGTATTTT	CASSSPLWRETQYF
TRBV5-1	TRBD1	NA	TRBJ2-7	TGCGCCAGCAGCACGGAACAGGGGTCCTACGAGCAGTACTTC	CASSTEQGSYEQYF
TRBV6-1	NA	NA	TRBJ2-6	TGTGCCAGCAGTGAAGGCAGCTCTGGGGCCAACGTCCTGACTTTC	CASSEGSSGANVLTF